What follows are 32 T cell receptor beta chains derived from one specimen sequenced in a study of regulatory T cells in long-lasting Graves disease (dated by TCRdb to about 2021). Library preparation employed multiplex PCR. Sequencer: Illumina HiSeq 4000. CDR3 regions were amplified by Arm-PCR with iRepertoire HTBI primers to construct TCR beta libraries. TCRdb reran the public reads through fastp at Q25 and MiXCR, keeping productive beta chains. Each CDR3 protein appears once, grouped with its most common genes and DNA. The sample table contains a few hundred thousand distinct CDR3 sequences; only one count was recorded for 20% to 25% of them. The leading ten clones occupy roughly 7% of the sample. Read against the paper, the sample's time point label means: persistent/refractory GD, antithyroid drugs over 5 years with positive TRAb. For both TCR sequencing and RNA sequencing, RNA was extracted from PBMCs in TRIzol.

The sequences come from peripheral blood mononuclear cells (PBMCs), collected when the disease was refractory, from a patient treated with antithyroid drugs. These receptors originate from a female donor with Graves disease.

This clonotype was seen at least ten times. The CDR3 loop reads CASSPKGSVATQYF. Written as DNA, the CDR3 is TGTGCCAGCAGCCCCAAAGGGTCGGTGGCGACCCAGTACTTC. V gene TRBV28 combines with J gene TRBJ2-5; D is undetermined. Germline CDR1 reads MDHEN; CDR2 reads SYDVKM. V lost 6 bases and J lost 7, with 18 bases in between. The CDR3 is made up of 14 amino acids.

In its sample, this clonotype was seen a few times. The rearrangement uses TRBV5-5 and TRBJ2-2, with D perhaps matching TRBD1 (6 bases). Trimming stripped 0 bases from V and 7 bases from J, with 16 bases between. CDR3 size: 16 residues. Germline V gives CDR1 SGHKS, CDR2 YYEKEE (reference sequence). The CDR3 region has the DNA TGTGCCAGCAGCTTGGGAGGCTCAGGGGAATACGGGGAGCTGTTTTTT. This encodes CASSLGGSGEYGELFF.

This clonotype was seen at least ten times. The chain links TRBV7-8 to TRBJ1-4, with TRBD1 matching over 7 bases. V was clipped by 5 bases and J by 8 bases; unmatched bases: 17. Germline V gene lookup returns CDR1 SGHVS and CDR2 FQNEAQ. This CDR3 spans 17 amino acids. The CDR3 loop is CASSPNRDRASKEKLFF. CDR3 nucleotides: TGTGCCAGCAGCCCAAACCGTGACAGGGCAAGTAAGGAAAAACTGTTTTTT.

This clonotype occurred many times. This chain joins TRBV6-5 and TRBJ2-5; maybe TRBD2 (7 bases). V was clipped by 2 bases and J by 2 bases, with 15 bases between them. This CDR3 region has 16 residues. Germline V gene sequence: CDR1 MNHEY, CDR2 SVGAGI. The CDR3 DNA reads TGTGCCAGCAGTTACGGCCTGGGGGGGCCACAAGAGACCCAGTACTTC. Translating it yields CASSYGLGGPQETQYF.

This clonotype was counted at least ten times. The CDR3 here is CASRGGITSEPYEQYF. The CDR3, as DNA: TGTGCCAGCAGGGGGGGGATTACTAGCGAACCCTACGAGCAGTACTTC. The chain carries TRBV12-3 or TRBV12-4 and TRBJ2-7; TRBD2 agrees at 7 bases. CDR3 size: 16 residues. V lost 6 bases, J lost 2 bases, and 13 bases stayed unmatched.

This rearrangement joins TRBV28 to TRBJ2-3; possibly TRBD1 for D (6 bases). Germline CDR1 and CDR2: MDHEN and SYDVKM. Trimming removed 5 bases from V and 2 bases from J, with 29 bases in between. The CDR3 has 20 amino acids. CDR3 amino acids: CASSNDPRDTLTYSTDTQYF. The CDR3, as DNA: TGTGCCAGCAGTAACGATCCCCGGGACACCTTAACCTATTCCACAGATACGCAGTATTTT. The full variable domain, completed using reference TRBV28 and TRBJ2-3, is DVKVTQSSRYLVKRTGEKVFLECVQDMDHENMFWYRQDPGLGLRLIYFSYDVKMKEKGDIPEGYSVSREKKERFSLILESASTNQTSMYLCASSNDPRDTLTYSTDTQYFGPGTRLTVL.

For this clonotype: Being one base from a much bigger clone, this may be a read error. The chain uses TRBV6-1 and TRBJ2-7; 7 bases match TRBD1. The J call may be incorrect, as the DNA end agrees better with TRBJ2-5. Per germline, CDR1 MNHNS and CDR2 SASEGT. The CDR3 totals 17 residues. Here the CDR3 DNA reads TGTGTCAGCAGTCGCGGTTTTCCGGACAGGATAAAAGAGACCCAGTACTTC. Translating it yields CVSSRGFPDRIKETQYF.

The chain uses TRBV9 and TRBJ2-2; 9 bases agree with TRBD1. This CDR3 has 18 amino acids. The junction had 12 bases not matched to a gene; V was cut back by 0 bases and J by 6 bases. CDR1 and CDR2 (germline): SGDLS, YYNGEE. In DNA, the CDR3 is TGTGCCAGCAGCGTAGCCGGCTTGGGACAGGGTGTCCCCGGGGAGCTGTTTTTT. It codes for CASSVAGLGQGVPGELFF.

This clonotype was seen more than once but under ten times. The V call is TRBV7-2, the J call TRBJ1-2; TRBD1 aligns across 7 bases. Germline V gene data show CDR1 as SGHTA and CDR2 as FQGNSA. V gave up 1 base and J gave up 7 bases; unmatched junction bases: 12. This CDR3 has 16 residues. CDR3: CASSLGPEGARLGYTF. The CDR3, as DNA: TGTGCCAGCAGCTTAGGACCGGAGGGGGCGCGCCTTGGCTACACCTTC.

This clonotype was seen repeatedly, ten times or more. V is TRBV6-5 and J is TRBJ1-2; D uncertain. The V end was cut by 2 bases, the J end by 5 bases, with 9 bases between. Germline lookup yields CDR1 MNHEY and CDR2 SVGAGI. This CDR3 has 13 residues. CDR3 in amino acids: CASSYNVFYGYTF. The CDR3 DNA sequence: TGTGCCAGCAGTTACAATGTCTTTTATGGCTACACCTTC.

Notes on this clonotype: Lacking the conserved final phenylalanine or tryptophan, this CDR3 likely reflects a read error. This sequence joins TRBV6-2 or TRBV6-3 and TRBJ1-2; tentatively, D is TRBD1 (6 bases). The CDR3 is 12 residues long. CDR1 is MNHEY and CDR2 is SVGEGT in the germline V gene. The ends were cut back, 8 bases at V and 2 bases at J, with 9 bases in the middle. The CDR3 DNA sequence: TGTGCCAGCTCAACAGGGAACTATGGCTACACCCTC. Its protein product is CASSTGNYGYTL.

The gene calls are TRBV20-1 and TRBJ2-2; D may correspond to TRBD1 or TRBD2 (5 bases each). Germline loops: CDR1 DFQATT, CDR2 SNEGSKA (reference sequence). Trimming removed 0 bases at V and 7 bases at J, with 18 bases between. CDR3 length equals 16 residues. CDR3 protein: CSAREGVRGASGELFF. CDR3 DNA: TGCAGTGCTAGAGAAGGGGTACGAGGGGCAAGCGGGGAGCTGTTTTTT.

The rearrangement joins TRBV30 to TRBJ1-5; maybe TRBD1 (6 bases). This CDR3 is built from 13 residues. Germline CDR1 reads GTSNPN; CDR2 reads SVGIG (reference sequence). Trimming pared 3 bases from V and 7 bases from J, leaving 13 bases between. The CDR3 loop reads CAWSTQGGQPQHF. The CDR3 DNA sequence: TGTGCCTGGAGCACACAGGGCGGCCAGCCCCAGCATTTT.

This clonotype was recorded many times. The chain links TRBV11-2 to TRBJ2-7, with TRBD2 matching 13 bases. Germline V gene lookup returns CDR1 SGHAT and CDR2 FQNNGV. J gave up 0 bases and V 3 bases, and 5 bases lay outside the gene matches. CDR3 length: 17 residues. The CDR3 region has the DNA TGTGCCAGCAGCTTCAAACTAGCGGGAGGGCCCTCCTACGAGCAGTACTTC. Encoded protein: CASSFKLAGGPSYEQYF.

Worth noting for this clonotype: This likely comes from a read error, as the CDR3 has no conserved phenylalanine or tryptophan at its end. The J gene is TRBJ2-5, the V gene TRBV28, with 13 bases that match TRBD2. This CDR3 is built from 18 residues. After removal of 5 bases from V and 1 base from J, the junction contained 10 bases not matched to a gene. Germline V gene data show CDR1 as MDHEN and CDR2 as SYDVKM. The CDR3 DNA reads TGTGCCAGCAGTACTCGACTAGCGGGGGGCCAGTCCCAAGAGACCCAGTACGTC. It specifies CASSTRLAGGQSQETQYV.

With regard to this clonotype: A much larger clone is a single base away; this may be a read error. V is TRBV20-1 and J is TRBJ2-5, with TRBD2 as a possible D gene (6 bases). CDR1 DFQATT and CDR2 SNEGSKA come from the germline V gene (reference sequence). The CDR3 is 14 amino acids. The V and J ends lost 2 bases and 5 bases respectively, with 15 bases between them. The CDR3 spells CSARIPRGMETQYF. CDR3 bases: TGCAGTGCTAGAATCCCACGGGGGATGGAGACCCAGTACTTC.

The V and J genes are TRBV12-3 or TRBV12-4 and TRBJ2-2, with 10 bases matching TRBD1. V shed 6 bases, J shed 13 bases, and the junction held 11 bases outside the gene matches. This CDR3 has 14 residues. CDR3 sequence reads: CASSPTGGAGRLFF. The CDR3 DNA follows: TGTGCCAGCAGCCCGACAGGGGGCGCGGGACGGCTGTTTTTT.

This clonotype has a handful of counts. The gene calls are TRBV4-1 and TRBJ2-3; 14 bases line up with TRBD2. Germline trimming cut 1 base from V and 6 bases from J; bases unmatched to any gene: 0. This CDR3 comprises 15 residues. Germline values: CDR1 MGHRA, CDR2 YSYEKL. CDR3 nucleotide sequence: TGCGCCAGCAGCCAAGGACTAGCGGGAGGGGATACGCAGTATTTT. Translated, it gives CASSQGLAGGDTQYF.

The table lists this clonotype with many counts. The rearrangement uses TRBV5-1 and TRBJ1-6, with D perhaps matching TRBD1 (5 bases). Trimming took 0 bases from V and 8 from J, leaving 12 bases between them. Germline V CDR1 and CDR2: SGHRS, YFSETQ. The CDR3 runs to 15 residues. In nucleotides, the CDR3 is TGCGCCAGCAGCTTGGGGCAGGGAAGGTATTCACCCCTCCACTTT. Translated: CASSLGQGRYSPLHF.

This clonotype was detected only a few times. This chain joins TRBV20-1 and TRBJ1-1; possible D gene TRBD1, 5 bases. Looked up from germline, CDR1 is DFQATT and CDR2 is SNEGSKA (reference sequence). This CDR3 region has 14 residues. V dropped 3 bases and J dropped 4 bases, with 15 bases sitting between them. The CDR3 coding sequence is TGCAGTGCTAGGCCGCCAGGGCGGGCCACTGAAGCTTTCTTT. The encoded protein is CSARPPGRATEAFF.

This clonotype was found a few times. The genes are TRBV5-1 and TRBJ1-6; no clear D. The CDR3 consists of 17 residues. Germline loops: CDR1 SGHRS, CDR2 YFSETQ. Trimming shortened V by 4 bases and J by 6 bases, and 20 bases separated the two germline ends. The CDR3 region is CASSALPTWVSNSPLHF. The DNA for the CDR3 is TGCGCCAGCAGCGCCCTACCGACCTGGGTGAGTAATTCACCCCTCCACTTT.

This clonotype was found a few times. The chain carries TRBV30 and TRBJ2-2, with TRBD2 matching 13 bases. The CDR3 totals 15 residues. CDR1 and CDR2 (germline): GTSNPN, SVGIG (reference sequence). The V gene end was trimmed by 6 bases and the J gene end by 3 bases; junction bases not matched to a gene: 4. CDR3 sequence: CACSGLAGDTGELFF. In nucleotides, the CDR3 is TGTGCCTGCTCTGGACTAGCGGGGGACACCGGGGAGCTGTTTTTT.

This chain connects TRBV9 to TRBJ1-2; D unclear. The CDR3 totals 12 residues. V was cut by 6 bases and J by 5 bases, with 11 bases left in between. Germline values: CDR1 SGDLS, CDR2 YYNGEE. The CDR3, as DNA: TGTGCCAGCACCACGTCGGGGTATGGCTACACCTTC. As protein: CASTTSGYGYTF.

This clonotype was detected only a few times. CDR3 DNA sequence: TGTGCCAGTAGCTCTCTCGGGAACACCGGGGAGCTGTTTTTT. It yields the protein CASSSLGNTGELFF. V and J are TRBV19 and TRBJ2-2, with D unclear. The CDR3 sequence is 14 residues long. The germline CDR1 and CDR2 sequences are LNHDA and SQIVND (reference sequence). Trimming took off 6 bases at V and 1 base at J, with 9 bases between the two ends.

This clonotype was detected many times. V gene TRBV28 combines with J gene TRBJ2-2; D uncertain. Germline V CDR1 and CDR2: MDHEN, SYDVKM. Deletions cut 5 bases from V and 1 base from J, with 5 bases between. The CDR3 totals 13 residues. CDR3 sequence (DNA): TGTGCCAGCAGTCAACAGAACACCGGGGAGCTGTTTTTT. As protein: CASSQQNTGELFF.

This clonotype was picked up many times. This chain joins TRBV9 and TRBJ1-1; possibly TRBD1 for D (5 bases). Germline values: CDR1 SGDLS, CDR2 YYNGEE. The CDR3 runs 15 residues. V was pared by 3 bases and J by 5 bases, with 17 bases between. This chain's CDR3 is CASSAIGTPGTEAFF. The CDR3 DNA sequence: TGTGCCAGCAGCGCGATTGGGACCCCGGGTACTGAAGCTTTCTTT.

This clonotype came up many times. The CDR3 DNA reads TGTGCCAGCAGTGAATGGGTCGGCTCGACCTACGAGCAGTACTTC. Protein product: CASSEWVGSTYEQYF. The chain joins TRBV2 to TRBJ2-7, with D uncertain. Germline V gives CDR1 SNHLY, CDR2 FYNNEI. The V gene lost 2 bases and the J gene lost 2 bases, with 13 bases spanning the gap. This CDR3 region has 15 residues.

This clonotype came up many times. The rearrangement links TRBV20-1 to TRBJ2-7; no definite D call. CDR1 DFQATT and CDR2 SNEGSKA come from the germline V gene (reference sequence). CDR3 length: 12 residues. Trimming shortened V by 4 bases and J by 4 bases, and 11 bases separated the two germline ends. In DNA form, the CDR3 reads TGCAGTGCTATCGAGACGAGGTACGAGCAGTACTTC. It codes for CSAIETRYEQYF.

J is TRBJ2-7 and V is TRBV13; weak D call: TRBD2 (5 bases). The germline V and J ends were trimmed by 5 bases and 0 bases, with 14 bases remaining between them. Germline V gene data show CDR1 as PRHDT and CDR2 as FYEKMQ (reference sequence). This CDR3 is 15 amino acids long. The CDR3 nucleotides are TGTGCCAGCAGCCTAGCCCTAAGAGGCTCCTACGAGCAGTACTTC. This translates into CASSLALRGSYEQYF. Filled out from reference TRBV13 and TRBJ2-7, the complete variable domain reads AAGVIQSPRHLIKEKRETATLKCYPIPRHDTVYWYQQGPGQDPQFLISFYEKMQSDKGSIPDRFSAQQFSDYHSELNMSSLELGDSALYFCASSLALRGSYEQYFGPGTRLTVT.

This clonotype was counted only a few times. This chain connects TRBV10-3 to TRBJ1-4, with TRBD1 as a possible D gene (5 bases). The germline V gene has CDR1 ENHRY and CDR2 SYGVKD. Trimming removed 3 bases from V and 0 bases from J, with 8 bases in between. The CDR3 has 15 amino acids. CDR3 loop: CAISDGQATNEKLFF. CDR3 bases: TGTGCCATCAGTGACGGACAAGCAACTAATGAAAAACTGTTTTTT.

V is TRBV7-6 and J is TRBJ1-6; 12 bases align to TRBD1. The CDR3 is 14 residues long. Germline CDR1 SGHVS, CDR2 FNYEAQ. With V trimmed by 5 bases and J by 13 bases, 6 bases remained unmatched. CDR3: CASSLGTGGEPLHF. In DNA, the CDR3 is TGTGCCAGCAGCCTCGGGACAGGGGGCGAGCCCCTCCACTTT. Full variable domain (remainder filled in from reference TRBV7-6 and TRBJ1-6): GAGVSQSPRYKVTKRGQDVALRCDPISGHVSLYWYRQALGQGPEFLTYFNYEAQQDKSGLPNDRFSAERPEGSISTLTIQRTEQRDSAMYRCASSLGTGGEPLHFGNGTRLTVT.

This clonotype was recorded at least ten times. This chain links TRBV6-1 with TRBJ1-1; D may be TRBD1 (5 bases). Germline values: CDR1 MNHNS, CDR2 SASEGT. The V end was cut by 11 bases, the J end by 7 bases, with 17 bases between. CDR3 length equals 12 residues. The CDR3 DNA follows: TGTGCCGTATTGAGGGGCACAGGTGAAGCTTTCTTT. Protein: CAVLRGTGEAFF.